This TCR beta chain is from a study of T cells in Graves' hyperthyroidism and ophthalmopathy (dated by TCRdb to between 2017 and 2020). Regarding the complete study: Peripheral blood was collected at initial diagnosis, before any treatment. In addition, the study compared T-cell repertoires in thyroid tissue and in blood from 6 or 7 Graves' hyperthyroidism patients. The approximately 100 discovery patients were randomly divided into training and test sets at a 7:3 ratio. Whether ophthalmopathy could be predicted prospectively was tested in an independent validation cohort made up of 18 hyperthyroidism patients plus 17 patients who later progressed to ophthalmopathy. TCR Vbeta CDR3 sequencing of some 140 peripheral blood samples (around 45 ophthalmopathy, roughly 72 hyperthyroidism and about 17 progressor patients) is reported in the paper. A discovery cohort of around 100 patients, approximately 45 with Graves' ophthalmopathy and 55 to 60 with stable Graves' hyperthyroidism, was used to find distinguishing TCR V-J signatures. After sampling, hyperthyroidism patients received methimazole starting at 30 mg daily, and ophthalmopathy patients received high-dose intravenous methylprednisolone.

Including cysteine and phenylalanine, the CDR3 has 14 amino acids. The only DNA kept is the CDR3, 42 bases in frame from the first base. From the germline V gene, CDR1 is MNHNS and CDR2 is SASEGT. Ends trimmed: V by 6 bases, J by 2 bases; bases unmatched to a gene: 6. The TCR beta CDR3 regions were amplified from RNA transcripts. The first round of RT-PCR for the TCR CDR3 was performed with the HTBI primer set and the Qiagen OneStep RT-PCR kit. Libraries were constructed in a second round of multiplex PCR, after which size selection and purification were performed. Sequencing of the libraries was done on an Illumina HiSeq2000 using paired-end 100 bp reads. The authors' pipeline ran thus. SOAPnuke was used to process the raw data, throwing out any read that contained adapters or uncalled bases, had a mean Phred below 15, or lacked an exact constant-primer or identifier match. COPE v1.2.5 was used to merge high-quality paired reads, and clonotypes were defined as unique nucleotide sequences. MiTCR v1.1 was used to align clonotypes to the IMGT TRBV, TRBD and TRBJ reference segments. The analysis was restricted to V-J combinations with a frequency above 0.0001, which together covered over 99% of the repertoires. A TCS score was defined as the ratio between F50 (clonal expansion) and ExV (chaos), using BLOSUM62-based TCRdist between CDR3 peptides within each V-J. Welch's t-statistics and random forest reduced 500 to 550 V-J features to about 12, which were used in a naive Bayes classifier (R e1071). TCRdb took the public reads, trimmed them with fastp at Q25, ran MiXCR for clone calling and kept in-frame beta chains. Each CDR3 protein appears once, grouped with its most common genes and DNA. Here the V and J calls rest on TCRdb's processing, not on the authors' analysis. This sample gives 600,000 to 650,000 distinct CDR3 sequences in total; under 20% of them show up just once. About 3.8% of the sample lies in the top ten.

Regarding this clonotype: It has no known antigen specificity. Base qualities are missing; no much larger clone stands one base away.

On the study overall, not on this receptor specifically: Sample size was not statistically predetermined, and blinding of investigators to group allocation was not performed. In validation, the model predicted progression to ophthalmopathy with just under 71% sensitivity and about 73% specificity, a median of around 6.6 months before onset. Most expanded thyroid clonotypes (frequency above 0.001) were also detected in blood, suggesting blood repertoires may reflect thyroid immune responses. Ophthalmopathy was separated from stable hyperthyroidism by a 13 V-J signature model, with around 88% sensitivity and about 81% specificity obtained in cross-validation and 80%/75% obtained in testing.

Graves' hyperthyroidism was defined as stable when no progression to ophthalmopathy occurred over 18 months of follow-up. Hyperthyroidism patients were newly diagnosed, had a disease duration of under 2 months, and were aged 18 to 65 years. Any patient with an uncontrolled infection, another autoimmune disease, pregnancy or lactation was excluded. Diagnoses relied on clinical symptoms, serum thyroxine and TRAb, thyroid ultrasound and orbital computed tomography. Ficoll-Paque density gradient centrifugation was used to isolate PBMCs from around 9.1 ml of fresh peripheral blood. Trizol reagent was used to extract total RNA, and RNA quality was then checked on an Agilent 2100 Bioanalyzer.

Specimen: blood. The origin of this receptor is a woman aged 25 to 39 with Graves' hyperthyroidism. In this chain, TRBV6-1 is recombined with TRBJ2-7; 8 bases in the junction line up with TRBD1. Here is the DNA: TGTGCCAGCAGGAAGGGACAGGCAGCCTACGAGCAGTACTTC. This codes for CASRKGQAAYEQYF.